The 26 T cell receptor beta chains reported below all come from one sample, sequenced in a study of CD8 T cells in ankylosing spondylitis. TCRdb used MiXCR to reprocess the 5' RACE reads, holding one entry per CDR3 protein. There are approximately 130,000 distinct CDR3 sequences in the sample; over 10% occur only once, and 4.1% lies in the top ten. The sequenced material came from blood, either unsorted or a sorted T cell fraction (not recorded which). The origin of the receptors is a female donor with ankylosing spondylitis or in good health (not recorded which).

This chain's CDR3 is CAWSGMNTEAFF. CDR3 sequence (DNA): TGTGCCTGGAGCGGTATGAACACTGAAGCTTTCTTT. The rearrangement joins TRBV30 to TRBJ1-1; D remains ambiguous. V lost 3 bases and J lost 0, with 5 bases in between. The germline V gene has CDR1 GTSNPN and CDR2 SVGIG (reference sequence). The CDR3 has 12 amino acids.

This clonotype was seen repeatedly, ten times or more. The V and J genes are TRBV20-1 and TRBJ2-7, with 8 bases lining up with TRBD2. The CDR3 runs to 15 residues. In germline, CDR1 is DFQATT, CDR2 SNEGSKA (reference sequence). The V gene end was trimmed by 0 bases and the J gene end by 5 bases; junction bases not matched to a gene: 9. CDR3 loop: CSARDGAGGRNEQYF. DNA of the CDR3: TGCAGTGCTAGAGATGGCGCGGGAGGACGCAACGAGCAGTACTTC.

This clonotype appeared many times. The gene calls are TRBV12-3 or TRBV12-4 and TRBJ1-1; possibly TRBD1 for D (5 bases). V lost 4 bases, J lost 1 base, and 10 bases lay in between. There are 14 residues in the CDR3. The CDR3 reads CASSWEGTNTEAFF. In DNA form, the CDR3 reads TGTGCCAGCAGTTGGGAGGGGACGAACACTGAAGCTTTCTTT.

This clonotype was observed many times. This chain joins TRBV25-1 and TRBJ2-1; 9 bases are shared with TRBD2. Germline CDR1 is MGHDK and CDR2 is SYGVNS. Trimming at V came to 1 base and at J to 8 bases, leaving 6 bases not matched to a gene. The CDR3 is 15 amino acids. CDR3: CASSEWSSGVDEQFF. CDR3 coding DNA: TGTGCCAGCAGTGAATGGTCTAGCGGGGTCGATGAGCAGTTCTTC.

In regard to this clonotype: This may be a read error: a much more frequent sequence differs by one nucleotide. The V gene is TRBV13, the J gene TRBJ2-1; the D gene could be TRBD1 or TRBD2 (5 bases each). CDR1 and CDR2 from the germline V gene are PRHDT and FYEKMQ (reference sequence). This CDR3 is 14 amino acids long. The CDR3 loop is CASNSGSSYNEQLF. The CDR3 bases are TGTGCCAGCAACTCAGGGAGCTCCTACAATGAGCAGCTCTTC.

In its sample, this clonotype was seen many times. The J gene is TRBJ1-2, the V gene TRBV7-9, with unresolved D. This CDR3 has 17 amino acids. Germline V gene sequence: CDR1 SEHNR, CDR2 FQNEAQ (reference sequence). Trimming cost V 5 bases and J 5 bases, with 24 bases left between them. CDR3 in DNA: TGTGCCAGCAGCCCGCCCGTGGGCGGGCGGCATTGGTATGGCTACACCTTC. Protein sequence: CASSPPVGGRHWYGYTF.

This clonotype was seen many times. CDR3 residues: CASAAGGGYNEQFF. The CDR3 nucleotides are TGCGCCAGCGCGGCGGGGGGCGGTTACAATGAGCAGTTCTTC. The V and J genes are TRBV5-1 and TRBJ2-1; 8 bases match TRBD2. Germline lookup yields CDR1 SGHRS and CDR2 YFSETQ. The ends lost 7 bases at V and 4 bases at J; junction bases unmatched: 7. CDR3 length equals 14 residues.

With regard to this clonotype: A much larger clone sits a single nucleotide away, making a read error possible. The chain joins TRBV7-2 to TRBJ1-1; unclear D gene. V was shortened by 5 bases and J by 1 base, with 14 bases between the two germline ends. Per germline, CDR1 SGHTA and CDR2 FQGNSA. CDR3 length: 15 amino acids. The CDR3 DNA is TGTGCCAGCAGCCCCCTATGGGTCCCGAACACTGAAGCTTTCTTT. Translated, it gives CASSPLWVPNTEAFF. The full variable domain, its missing parts supplied by reference TRBV7-2 and TRBJ1-1, is GAGVSQSPSNKVTEKGKDVELRCDPISGHTALYWYRQSLGQGLEFLIYFQGNSAPDKSGLPSDRFSAERTGGSVSTLTIQRTQQEDSAVYLCASSPLWVPNTEAFFGQGTRLTVV.

The sample holds many counts of this clonotype. The rearrangement links TRBV12-3 or TRBV12-4 to TRBJ2-3; 10 bases are shared with TRBD2. The V gene end was trimmed by 4 bases and the J gene end by 6 bases; junction bases not matched to a gene: 10. The CDR3 length is 16 residues. CDR3 loop: CASSSSAGGSTDTQYF. The CDR3 nucleotides read TGTGCCAGCAGTTCGTCAGCGGGAGGGTCCACGGATACGCAGTATTTT.

This clonotype was picked up a small number of times. V gene TRBV20-1 combines with J gene TRBJ2-7; 7 bases align to TRBD1. Per the germline V gene, CDR1 is DFQATT and CDR2 is SNEGSKA (reference sequence). This CDR3 region has 15 residues. The trim removed 0 bases at V and 2 bases at J, leaving 7 bases unmatched. The CDR3 region has the DNA TGCAGTGCTAGAGATTTCAATGGACAGGCCTACGAGCAGTACTTC. Translated: CSARDFNGQAYEQYF.

This clonotype was observed at least ten times. The V and J genes are TRBV10-2 and TRBJ2-5; no clear D gene. The CDR3 covers 13 residues. CDR1 and CDR2 (germline): WSHSY, SAAADI. V was shortened by 2 bases and J by 2 bases, with 6 bases between the two germline ends. CDR3 bases: TGCGCCAGCAGTGAGACTGCTCAAGAGACCCAGTACTTC. It yields the protein CASSETAQETQYF.

This clonotype showed up many times. The V call is TRBV28, the J call TRBJ2-5, with D possibly being TRBD2 (5 bases). CDR3 length: 13 amino acids. The V gene lost 2 bases and the J gene lost 4 bases, with 8 bases spanning the gap. Germline V gene lookup returns CDR1 MDHEN and CDR2 SYDVKM. CDR3 residues: CASSLSGGETQYF. DNA for the CDR3: TGTGCCAGCAGTTTAAGCGGAGGAGAGACCCAGTACTTC.

This clonotype was counted at least ten times. The chain employs TRBV5-1 and TRBJ1-5, with TRBD1 as a possible D gene (5 bases). The CDR3 covers 14 residues. CDR1 is SGHRS and CDR2 is YFSETQ in the germline V gene. The V end was cut by 8 bases, the J end by 1 base, with 13 bases between. The CDR3 spells CASTGGRSNQPQHF. CDR3 in DNA: TGCGCCAGTACCGGGGGGAGGAGCAATCAGCCCCAGCATTTT. The full variable domain, its missing parts supplied by reference TRBV5-1 and TRBJ1-5, is KAGVTQTPRYLIKTRGQQVTLSCSPISGHRSVSWYQQTPGQGLQFLFEYFSETQRNKGNFPGRFSGRQFSNSRSEMNVSTLELGDSALYLCASTGGRSNQPQHFGDGTRLSIL.

In its sample, this clonotype was seen many times. V gene TRBV5-1 combines with J gene TRBJ1-2; D is ambiguous. Germline assignment: CDR1 SGHRS and CDR2 YFSETQ. Trimming left V 4 bases short and J 5 bases short, with 15 bases between. This CDR3 is built from 14 residues. In DNA, the CDR3 is TGCGCCAGCAGCGGTATCCCGACGGGTTATGGCTACACCTTC. Protein: CASSGIPTGYGYTF.

This clonotype was seen at least ten times. The CDR3 bases are TGTGCCTGGAGCGAACAGAGCGATCAGCCCCAGCATTTT. Its translation is CAWSEQSDQPQHF. The rearrangement uses TRBV30 and TRBJ1-5; D unclear. V was pared by 3 bases and J by 5 bases, with 11 bases between. Germline V gene lookup returns CDR1 GTSNPN and CDR2 SVGIG (reference sequence). The length of the CDR3 is 13 residues.

This clonotype was detected many times. The chain joins TRBV12-3 or TRBV12-4 to TRBJ1-1; perhaps TRBD1 as D (6 bases). V lost 6 bases to trimming and J lost 1 base, with 18 bases between them. This CDR3 is 16 amino acids long. The DNA of the CDR3 is TGTGCCAGCAGCGACCCCGGACAGACTTCGAACACTGAAGCTTTCTTT. It encodes CASSDPGQTSNTEAFF.

This clonotype was seen repeatedly, ten times or more. J is TRBJ2-2 and V is TRBV7-6; no clear D gene. Per germline, CDR1 SGHVS and CDR2 FNYEAQ. V gave up 5 bases and J gave up 9 bases, with 13 bases separating them. The CDR3 is 13 amino acids. This CDR3 reads CASSREARRELFF. The CDR3 DNA reads TGTGCCAGCAGCCGCGAGGCCCGCAGGGAGCTGTTTTTT.

This clonotype has a count of ten or more. DNA of the CDR3: TGCAGTGCTGGACAGAGGGACGAGCAGTACTTC. It yields the protein CSAGQRDEQYF. J is TRBJ2-7 and V is TRBV20-1, with D maybe TRBD1 (6 bases). Trimming left V 5 bases short and J 5 bases short, with 10 bases between. The CDR3 loop spans 11 amino acids. CDR1 is DFQATT, CDR2 SNEGSKA, per germline (reference sequence).

J is TRBJ1-2 and V is TRBV6-2 or TRBV6-3; D gene uncertain. This CDR3 region has 12 residues. The V gene lost 6 bases and the J gene lost 4 bases, with 9 bases spanning the gap. Germline CDR1 is MNHEY and CDR2 is SVGEGT. This CDR3 reads CASREGIYGYTF. Written as DNA, the CDR3 is TGTGCCAGCAGGGAGGGTATCTATGGCTACACCTTC.

This clonotype was counted only a few times. The V and J genes are TRBV10-1 and TRBJ2-2, with TRBD2 matching 7 bases. There are 16 residues in the CDR3. Germline-derived CDR1 and CDR2 are WNHNN and SYGVQD (reference sequence). J lost 3 bases, V lost 0 bases, and 4 bases had no gene match. CDR3 in DNA: TGCGCCAGCAGTGAGTCTGTGCGGGGGTACACCGGGGAGCTGTTTTTT. Residues: CASSESVRGYTGELFF.

This clonotype was counted at least ten times. J is TRBJ1-2 and V is TRBV5-1; maybe TRBD1 (5 bases). V lost 1 base and J lost 7, with 11 bases in between. The CDR3 extends over 13 amino acids. Germline V gene lookup returns CDR1 SGHRS and CDR2 YFSETQ. This CDR3 is CASSLTGTGGYTF. In nucleotides, the CDR3 is TGCGCCAGCAGCTTGACAGGAACGGGTGGCTACACCTTC.

This clonotype was seen repeatedly, ten times or more. The chain carries TRBV5-1 and TRBJ2-5, with D possibly TRBD2 on 6 matching bases. Germline CDR1 SGHRS, CDR2 YFSETQ. V lost 4 bases and J lost 4, with 20 bases in between. CDR3 length equals 16 residues. The CDR3 here is CASSRSGTLVSETQYF. The CDR3 bases are TGCGCCAGCAGCCGTTCCGGGACTCTTGTATCAGAGACCCAGTACTTC.

This sequence joins TRBV5-1 and TRBJ2-1, with D maybe TRBD2 (5 bases). The CDR3 loop spans 15 amino acids. Between the trimmed V and J ends, which lost 6 bases and 2 bases, there was a span of 15 bases. Per the germline V gene, CDR1 is SGHRS and CDR2 is YFSETQ. The CDR3 region has the DNA TGCGCCAGCACCCGCCTCGGAGGTGCCTACAATGAGCAGTTCTTC. Protein sequence: CASTRLGGAYNEQFF.

This clonotype was observed a few times. The V gene is TRBV7-9, the J gene TRBJ1-5; possible D gene TRBD1, 5 bases. The V gene's germline CDR1 is SEHNR and CDR2 FQNEAQ (reference sequence). The CDR3 contains 16 residues. V shed 4 bases and J shed 0 bases, with 13 bases lying between them. The CDR3 spells CASSSVGGLSNQPQHF. The CDR3 nucleotides read TGTGCCAGCAGCTCCGTCGGGGGTCTTAGCAATCAGCCCCAGCATTTT.

This clonotype was recorded at least ten times. The V and J genes are TRBV5-1 and TRBJ2-1; 7 nucleotides line up with TRBD1. Germline V CDR1 and CDR2: SGHRS, YFSETQ. V lost 6 bases and J lost 4; bases outside the gene matches: 10. The CDR3 has 15 amino acids. The CDR3 spells CASTKTGTEYNEQFF. CDR3 DNA sequence: TGCGCCAGCACCAAAACCGGGACAGAGTACAATGAGCAGTTCTTC.

The table lists this clonotype with many counts. The chain couples TRBV10-3 to TRBJ2-2, with 10 bases matching TRBD1. Unmatched junction bases numbered 2, after V lost 8 bases and J lost 5 bases. CDR1 and CDR2 (germline): ENHRY, SYGVKD. This CDR3 spans 13 amino acids. This CDR3 is CAIQDRGTGELFF. For the CDR3, the DNA is TGTGCCATCCAGGACAGGGGGACCGGGGAGCTGTTTTTT.